Presented here are 6 T cell receptor beta chains from one specimen sequenced in a study of beta chain features in type 1 diabetes. Findings and caveats of the study: Across all four CD4+ subsets, people with type 1 diabetes showed modestly shorter TCRB CDR3s.

These TCRs are of unknown antigen specificity. Expressed TCRB transcripts were sequenced because the isolated RNA had all been reverse transcribed beforehand. Measured with immunoSEQ multiplex PCR; TCRdb has only the in-frame clones, and not every one. The sample shows a few hundred thousand clones, 15% to 20% of them seen only once. The sequenced sample consisted of naive CD4+ T cells from blood. Source of these receptors: a man aged 25 to 40 with type 1 diabetes.

This clone has more than one count but fewer than ten. This same CDR3 is encoded by further DNA sequences in the sample. This chain links TRBV29-1 with TRBJ2-3; D is possibly TRBD1 (5 bases). Trimming stripped 1 base from V and 1 base from J, with 9 bases between. CDR1 SQVTM and CDR2 ANQGSEA come from the germline V gene. The CDR3 contains 14 residues. The CDR3 is CSVEGVTGTDTQYF. CDR3 coding DNA: TGCAGCGTTGAAGGCGTGACAGGCACAGATACGCAGTATTTT.

This clone showed up just a few times. The chain employs TRBV29-1 and TRBJ2-5, with D perhaps TRBD2 (6 bases). This CDR3 spans 12 amino acids. CDR1 and CDR2 (germline): SQVTM, ANQGSEA. The V gene lost 7 bases and the J gene lost 3 bases, with 12 bases spanning the gap. The CDR3 protein is CSGGTEKETQYF. The CDR3 DNA reads as TGCAGCGGCGGGACGGAGAAAGAGACCCAGTACTTC.

This clone appeared a few times. The rearrangement links TRBV7-9 to TRBJ2-5; TRBD2 aligns across 7 bases. In germline, CDR1 is SEHNR, CDR2 FQNEAQ (reference sequence). This CDR3 is 13 amino acids long. Unmatched junction bases numbered 5, after V lost 5 bases and J lost 5 bases. CDR3 nucleotides: TGTGCCAGCAGCCTTAGAGCGGGGGAGACCCAGTACTTC. Its translation is CASSLRAGETQYF.

The V and J genes are TRBV5-4 and TRBJ2-7; the match to TRBD2 covers 7 bases. This CDR3 contains 14 residues. CDR1 SGHNT and CDR2 YYREEE come from the germline V gene (reference sequence). V trimming: 4 bases; J trimming: 5 bases; junction bases outside the gene matches: 9. CDR3 DNA sequence: TGTGCCAGCAGCCTGGGAGGGGCGTTGAACGAGCAGTACTTC. This gives the protein CASSLGGALNEQYF.

The rearrangement uses TRBV7-9 and TRBJ2-1; D unresolved. This CDR3 is built from 11 residues. Per germline, CDR1 SEHNR and CDR2 FQNEAQ (reference sequence). V was trimmed by 5 bases and J by 11 bases, leaving 10 bases between them. CDR3 protein: CASSPDWKQFF. CDR3 nucleotides: TGTGCCAGCAGCCCTGACTGGAAGCAGTTCTTC.

This sequence joins TRBV28 and TRBJ2-1; 9 nucleotides match TRBD2. This CDR3 is built from 13 residues. Germline loops: CDR1 MDHEN, CDR2 SYDVKM. After removal of 6 bases from V and 10 bases from J, the junction contained 7 bases not matched to a gene. The CDR3 is CASRPLLAGEQFF. The CDR3, as DNA: TGTGCCAGCAGACCCCTCCTAGCGGGAGAGCAGTTCTTC.